What follows is one T cell receptor (beta chain) and its context. These data originate in a study of blood T cell repertoires in COVID-19. Study details: Specimens from acute and convalescent COVID-19 originated in the United States, Italy and Spain.

Generated by immunoSEQ multiplex PCR, the TCRdb table keeps only in-frame clones and is missing some. The sample lists 130,000 or so clones, 86% occurring once. The sequenced sample was peripheral blood. The receptor was derived from a man aged 40-49 years with acute or convalescent COVID-19.

The chain's CDR3 is CASSQEQGSYEQYF. CDR3 in DNA: TGTGCCAGCAGCCAAGAACAGGGGAGCTACGAGCAGTACTTC. V gene TRBV3-1 (or the pseudogene TRBV3-2) combines with J gene TRBJ2-7; TRBD1 agrees at 7 bases. J gave up 3 bases and V 0 bases, and 2 bases lay outside the gene matches. Germline V gene lookup returns CDR1 LGHDT and CDR2 YNNKEL (reference sequence). This CDR3 has 14 residues.